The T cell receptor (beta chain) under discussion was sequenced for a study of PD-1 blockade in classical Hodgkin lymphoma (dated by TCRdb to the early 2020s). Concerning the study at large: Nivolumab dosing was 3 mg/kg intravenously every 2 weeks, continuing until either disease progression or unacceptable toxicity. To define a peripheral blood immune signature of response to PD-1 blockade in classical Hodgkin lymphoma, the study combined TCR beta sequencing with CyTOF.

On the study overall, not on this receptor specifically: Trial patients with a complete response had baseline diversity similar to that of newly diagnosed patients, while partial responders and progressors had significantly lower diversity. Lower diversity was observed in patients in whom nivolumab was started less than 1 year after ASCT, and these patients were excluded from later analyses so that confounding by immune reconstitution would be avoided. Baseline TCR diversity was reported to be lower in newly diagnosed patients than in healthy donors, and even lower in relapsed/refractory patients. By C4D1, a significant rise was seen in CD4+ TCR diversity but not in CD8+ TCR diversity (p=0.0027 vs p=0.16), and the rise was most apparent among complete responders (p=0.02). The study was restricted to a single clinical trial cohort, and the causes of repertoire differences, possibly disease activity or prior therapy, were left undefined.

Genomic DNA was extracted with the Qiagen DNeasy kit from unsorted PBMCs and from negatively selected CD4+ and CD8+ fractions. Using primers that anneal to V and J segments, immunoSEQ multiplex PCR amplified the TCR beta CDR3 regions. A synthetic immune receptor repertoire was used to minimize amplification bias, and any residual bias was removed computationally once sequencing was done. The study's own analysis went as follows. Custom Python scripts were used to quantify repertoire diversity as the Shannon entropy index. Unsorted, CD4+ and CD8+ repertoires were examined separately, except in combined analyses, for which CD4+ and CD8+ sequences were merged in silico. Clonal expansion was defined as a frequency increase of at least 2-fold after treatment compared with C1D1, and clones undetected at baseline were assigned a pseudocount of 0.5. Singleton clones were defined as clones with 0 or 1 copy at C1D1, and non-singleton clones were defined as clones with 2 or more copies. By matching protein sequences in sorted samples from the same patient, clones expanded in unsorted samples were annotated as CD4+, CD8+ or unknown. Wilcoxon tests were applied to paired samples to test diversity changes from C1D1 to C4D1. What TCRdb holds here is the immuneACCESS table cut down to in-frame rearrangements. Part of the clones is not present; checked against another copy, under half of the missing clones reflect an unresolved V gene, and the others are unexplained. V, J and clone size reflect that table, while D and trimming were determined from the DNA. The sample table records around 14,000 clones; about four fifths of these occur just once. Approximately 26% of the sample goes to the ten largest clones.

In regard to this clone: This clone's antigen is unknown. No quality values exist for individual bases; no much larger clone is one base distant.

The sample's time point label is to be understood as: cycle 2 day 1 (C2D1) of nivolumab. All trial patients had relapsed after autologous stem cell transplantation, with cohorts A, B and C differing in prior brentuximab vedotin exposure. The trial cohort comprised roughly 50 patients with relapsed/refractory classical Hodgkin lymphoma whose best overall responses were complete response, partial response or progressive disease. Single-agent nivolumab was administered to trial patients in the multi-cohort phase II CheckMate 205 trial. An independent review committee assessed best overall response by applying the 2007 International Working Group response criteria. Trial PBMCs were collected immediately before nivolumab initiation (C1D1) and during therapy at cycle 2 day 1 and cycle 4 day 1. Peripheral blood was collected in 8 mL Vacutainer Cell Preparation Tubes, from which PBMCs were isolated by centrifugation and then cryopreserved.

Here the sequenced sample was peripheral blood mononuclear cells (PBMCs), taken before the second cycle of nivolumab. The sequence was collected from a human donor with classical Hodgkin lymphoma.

The CDR3 reads CASSGGSYNSPLHF. The DNA sequence is as follows: TGTGCCAGCAGCGGGGGCTCCTATAATTCACCCCTCCACTTT. In this chain, TRBV9 is recombined with TRBJ1-6; no confident D gene assignment can be made. The CDR3 numbers 14 residues from cysteine through phenylalanine. The read is trimmed to its CDR3 DNA, 42 bases read in frame from base 1. CDR1 and CDR2 (SGDLS, YYNGEE) derive from the germline V gene. A distance of 4 bases separates the germline ends of V and J, which lose 3 bases and 0 bases respectively.